The 2 T cell receptor beta chains listed next were all sequenced from one sample in a study of shared clonotypes between healthy human individuals. Assay used: immunoSEQ multiplex PCR; TCRdb lists only in-frame clones, some missing. Of about 460,000 clones in the sample, approximately 77% were seen once. The sample comprised PBMCs. The receptors shown here come from a woman between 35 and 50 years old in good health. Some clones in this sample may be carry-over from other donors' samples.

The CDR3 loop reads CASSESRVRNTEAFF. Written as DNA, the CDR3 is TGCGCCAGCAGTGAGTCTAGGGTAAGGAACACTGAAGCTTTCTTT. The chain employs TRBV10-1 and TRBJ1-1, with no clear D. This CDR3 comprises 15 residues. Trimming took off 0 bases at V and 1 base at J, with 9 bases between the two ends. Germline lookup yields CDR1 WNHNN and CDR2 SYGVQD (reference sequence).

This rearrangement joins TRBV14 to TRBJ2-5; possibly TRBD2 for D (5 bases). CDR1 SGHDN and CDR2 FVKESK come from the germline V gene. The CDR3 contains 15 residues. Trimming took off 0 bases at V and 1 base at J, with 9 bases between the two ends. CDR3 sequence reads: CASSQDISGQETQYF. For the CDR3, the DNA is TGTGCCAGCAGCCAAGATATAAGCGGCCAAGAGACCCAGTACTTC.